These 25 T cell receptor beta chains originate from one sample sequenced in a study of OX40 agonist ivuxolimab in advanced cancers. Using immunoSEQ multiplex PCR, the repertoire was profiled, and TCRdb retains in-frame clones only, with some absent. The data hold over 70,000 clones, with over 75% observed a single time. Specimen: CD4+ or CD8+ T cells sorted from blood, collected in a trial of the OX40 agonist ivuxolimab. The receptors stem from an adult with an advanced solid tumor such as melanoma, head and neck, liver or kidney cancer.

This clone has only a few counts. The CDR3 loop is CASSPSTGSSYNSPLHF. CDR3 DNA sequence: TGTGCCAGCTCACCTTCGACAGGGAGCTCCTATAATTCACCCCTCCACTTT. This chain uses TRBV18 with TRBJ1-6, with 7 bases identical to TRBD1. The CDR3 length is 17 residues. The V gene's germline CDR1 is KGHSH and CDR2 LQKENI. The V and J ends lost 3 bases and 0 bases, in that order; junction bases with no gene match: 5.

The CDR3 sequence is CASSYRTGGGTQYF. CDR3 in DNA: TGTGCCAGCAGCTATCGGACAGGGGGTGGGACCCAGTACTTC. The chain recombines TRBV5-8 with TRBJ2-5, with TRBD1 matching 10 bases. V was pared by 3 bases and J by 7 bases, with 6 bases of the junction left unmatched. This CDR3 region has 14 residues. Germline-derived CDR1 and CDR2 are SGHTS and YDEGEE.

This chain connects TRBV7-9 to TRBJ1-1; D not certain. The CDR3 has 10 amino acids. With 5 bases removed from V and 8 bases from J, the gap between germline ends came to 6 bases. Germline CDR1 and CDR2: SEHNR and FQNEAQ (reference sequence). CDR3 coding DNA: TGTGCCAGCAGCCCCACAGAAGCTTTCTTT. Protein sequence: CASSPTEAFF.

This rearrangement joins TRBV18 to TRBJ2-2; 7 nucleotides agree with TRBD1. CDR1 and CDR2 (germline): KGHSH, LQKENI. J lost 5 bases, V lost 3 bases, and 6 bases had no gene match. The CDR3 spans 15 residues. As DNA, the CDR3 is TGTGCCAGCTCACCCGTGACAGGGTGGACCGGGGAGCTGTTTTTT. Residues: CASSPVTGWTGELFF.

As for this clone: Relative to the germline gene, one junction end is altered; a read error may explain this. This chain joins TRBV4-1 and TRBJ1-2; D gene ambiguous. This CDR3 has 11 amino acids. Germline V gene sequence: CDR1 MGHRA, CDR2 YSYEKL. The CDR3 here is CASSQDLEWAF. The CDR3, as DNA: TGCGCCAGCAGCCAAGATCTTGAGTGGGCCTTC.

This chain uses TRBV6-1 with TRBJ1-1, with D maybe TRBD1 (6 bases). This CDR3 has 14 residues. Looked up from germline, CDR1 is MNHNS and CDR2 is SASEGT. The ends were cut back, 2 bases at V and 5 bases at J, with 12 bases in the middle. The CDR3 DNA follows: TGTGCCAGCAGTGAAACAGGGCGGAAAACTGAAGCTTTCTTT. This encodes CASSETGRKTEAFF.

The chain employs TRBV19 and TRBJ1-1; 8 bases fit TRBD1. CDR1 is LNHDA, CDR2 SQIVND, per germline (reference sequence). This CDR3 spans 13 amino acids. The V segment lost 7 bases and the J segment 5 bases; nucleotides outside the gene matches: 6. CDR3 loop: CASTPRGRTEAFF. CDR3 nucleotides: TGTGCCAGTACTCCCAGGGGGCGGACTGAAGCTTTCTTT.

The count of this clone is one. The chain carries TRBV7-6 and TRBJ1-1, with D perhaps matching TRBD1 (5 bases). Trimming left V 2 bases short and J 2 bases short, with 9 bases between. This CDR3 is 14 amino acids long. Germline V gene data show CDR1 as SGHVS and CDR2 as FNYEAQ. The CDR3 is CASSLSRANTEAFF. CDR3 DNA: TGTGCCAGCAGCTTAAGCAGGGCAAACACTGAAGCTTTCTTT. The complete variable domain, with remaining parts taken from reference TRBV7-6 and TRBJ1-1, reads GAGVSQSPRYKVTKRGQDVALRCDPISGHVSLYWYRQALGQGPEFLTYFNYEAQQDKSGLPNDRFSAERPEGSISTLTIQRTEQRDSAMYRCASSLSRANTEAFFGQGTRLTVV.

The V gene is TRBV25-1, the J gene TRBJ1-3, with D perhaps TRBD1 (5 bases). Trimming pared 11 bases from V and 1 base from J, leaving 15 bases between. The germline gives CDR1 MGHDK, CDR2 SYGVNS. This CDR3 contains 14 residues. As DNA, the CDR3 is TGTGCCTCCACCCCGAAGGGGTCTGGAAACACCATATATTTT. This gives the protein CASTPKGSGNTIYF.

V gene TRBV4-2 combines with J gene TRBJ2-1; 11 bases are shared with TRBD1. This CDR3 comprises 16 residues. V lost 4 bases to trimming and J lost 0 bases; unmatched junction nucleotides: 2. Per the germline V gene, CDR1 is LGHNA and CDR2 is YNFKEQ. The CDR3 loop is CASSRGTGGSYNEQFF. The CDR3 region has the DNA TGTGCCAGCAGCCGAGGGACAGGGGGCTCCTACAATGAGCAGTTCTTC.

The V and J genes are TRBV19 and TRBJ2-3; 11 nucleotides line up with TRBD1. V trimming: 5 bases; J trimming: 4 bases; junction bases outside the gene matches: 11. The germline CDR1 and CDR2 sequences are LNHDA and SQIVND (reference sequence). The CDR3 covers 17 residues. CDR3 loop: CASSAAQSGQGADTQYF. In DNA, the CDR3 is TGTGCCAGTAGTGCCGCCCAGTCGGGACAGGGGGCAGATACGCAGTATTTT.

The V call is TRBV2, the J call TRBJ1-2; TRBD1 aligns across 7 bases. J was trimmed by 5 bases and V by 11 bases; bases with no gene match: 11. The CDR3 is made up of 13 amino acids. The germline gives CDR1 SNHLY, CDR2 FYNNEI. The DNA for the CDR3 is TGTGCCGGGACCGACAGGGCCCCGTATGGCTACACCTTC. Protein sequence: CAGTDRAPYGYTF.

This clone occurred a few times. The chain joins TRBV18 to TRBJ1-6; unclear D gene. V was shortened by 3 bases and J by 7 bases, with 4 bases between the two germline ends. Germline CDR1 and CDR2: KGHSH and LQKENI. The CDR3 totals 12 residues. The CDR3 loop reads CASSPGNSPLHF. As DNA, the CDR3 is TGTGCCAGCTCACCGGGCAATTCACCCCTCCACTTT.

The chain links TRBV4-3 to TRBJ1-5, with no clear D. CDR1 is LGHNA, CDR2 YSLEER, per germline. Trimming shortened V by 0 bases and J by 7 bases, and 10 bases separated the two germline ends. There are 14 residues in the CDR3. This CDR3 reads CASSQDQAAQPQHF. The CDR3 coding sequence is TGCGCCAGCAGCCAAGATCAGGCAGCCCAGCCCCAGCATTTT.

The V call is TRBV4-1, the J call TRBJ1-2; D gene uncertain. The V and J ends lost 1 base and 7 bases respectively, with 16 bases between them. CDR1 is MGHRA and CDR2 is YSYEKL in the germline V gene. The CDR3 runs 15 residues. The CDR3, as DNA: TGCGCCAGCAGCCAAGGTCACGTCTTGAGAGGTGGCTACACCTTC. Translation: CASSQGHVLRGGYTF.

Turning to this clone: Germline and junction disagree at one end, which may indicate a read error. The chain has TRBV5-6 and TRBJ1-5; the match to TRBD1 covers 9 bases. Germline V gene lookup returns CDR1 SGHDT and CDR2 YYEEEE. This CDR3 has 15 amino acids. The CDR3 sequence is CASSTGTGINPPQHF. CDR3 DNA: TGTGCCAGCAGCACAGGGACAGGGATCAATCCGCCCCAGCATTTT. The whole variable domain, remainder taken from reference TRBV5-6 and TRBJ1-5, is DAGVTQSPTHLIKTRGQQVTLRCSPKSGHDTVSWYQQALGQGPQFIFQYYEEEERQRGNFPDRFSGHQFPNYSSELNVNALLLGDSALYLCASSTGTGINPPQHFGDGTRLSIL.

J is TRBJ2-1 and V is TRBV4-1, with 8 positions matching TRBD1. The J segment lost 7 bases and the V segment lost 4 bases, leaving 6 bases of the junction unmatched. Germline CDR1 and CDR2: MGHRA and YSYEKL. The CDR3 runs to 14 residues. CDR3 in DNA: TGCGCCAGCAGCCGCGGGACAGGCCCAAATGAGCAGTTCTTC. Amino acids: CASSRGTGPNEQFF.

The chain links TRBV5-1 to TRBJ2-2; the D is unclear. V was clipped by 0 bases and J by 3 bases, with 6 bases between them. This CDR3 is 14 amino acids long. Germline CDR1 and CDR2: SGHRS and YFSETQ. CDR3 DNA: TGCGCCAGCAGCTTGGTCGCCGACACCGGGGAGCTGTTTTTT. It codes for CASSLVADTGELFF.

Only a few counts were recorded for this clone. The V gene is TRBV5-4, the J gene TRBJ1-6; 8 bases fit TRBD1. The CDR3 extends over 16 amino acids. Trimming at V came to 0 bases and at J to 5 bases, leaving 4 bases not matched to a gene. In germline, CDR1 is SGHNT, CDR2 YYREEE (reference sequence). Here the CDR3 reads CASSLGTGGDNSPLHF. The CDR3 DNA sequence: TGTGCCAGCAGCTTGGGAACAGGGGGAGATAATTCACCCCTCCACTTT.

This clone was seen only once. The J gene is TRBJ1-4, the V gene TRBV5-4, with D perhaps TRBD1 (6 bases). The CDR3 is 15 amino acids. CDR1 SGHNT and CDR2 YYREEE come from the germline V gene (reference sequence). V lost 0 bases and J 8 bases, leaving 14 bases between the germline ends. The CDR3 DNA follows: TGTGCCAGCAGCTTGGTGGGCAGGGGTGACGAAAAACTGTTTTTT. Its translation: CASSLVGRGDEKLFF.

The rearrangement uses TRBV7-8 and TRBJ2-7; 11 positions match TRBD2. Germline loops: CDR1 SGHVS, CDR2 FQNEAQ. The CDR3 contains 16 residues. The junction had 7 bases not matched to a gene; V was cut back by 4 bases and J by 2 bases. The CDR3 DNA follows: TGTGCCAGCAGCTATAGCGGGGGGGCCCGGGCCTACGAGCAGTACTTC. Its protein is CASSYSGGARAYEQYF.

The chain carries TRBV4-1 and TRBJ1-3, with a tentative D call TRBD1 (5 bases). CDR1 and CDR2 from the germline V gene are MGHRA and YSYEKL. Trimming pared 4 bases from V and 0 bases from J, leaving 16 bases between. This CDR3 contains 17 residues. The CDR3 sequence is CASSRKSEGSSGNTIYF. The CDR3 DNA sequence: TGCGCCAGCAGCCGAAAATCCGAGGGGAGCTCTGGAAACACCATATATTTT.

This chain connects TRBV6-5 to TRBJ1-5; D possibly corresponds to TRBD1 (6 bases). V lost 5 bases and J lost 5, with 13 bases in between. CDR3 size: 14 residues. The germline V gene has CDR1 MNHEY and CDR2 SVGAGI. CDR3 sequence (DNA): TGTGCCAGCAGTGACCCGGGACATTATCAGCCCCAGCATTTT. Its translation: CASSDPGHYQPQHF.

Of note for this clone: Other nucleotide sequences from this sample produce the same CDR3. The chain combines TRBV5-1 with TRBJ1-1, with 11 nucleotides matching TRBD1. V shed 4 bases, J shed 1 base, and the junction held 6 bases outside the gene matches. The germline CDR1 and CDR2 sequences are SGHRS and YFSETQ. CDR3 length: 16 amino acids. CDR3 region: CASSPGQGASNTEAFF. CDR3 DNA: TGCGCCAGCAGCCCTGGACAGGGGGCGTCGAACACTGAAGCTTTCTTT.

The chain couples TRBV11-2 to TRBJ2-1, with no clear D. The CDR3 loop spans 12 amino acids. V was cut by 2 bases and J by 7 bases, with 6 bases left in between. Germline CDR1 SGHAT, CDR2 FQNNGV. CDR3 in DNA: TGTGCCAGCAGCTTACAGGAGAATGAGCAGTTCTTC. Translating gives CASSLQENEQFF.